The clone carrying this T cell receptor (beta chain) came up a few times. RNA, at roughly 0.45 to 1 ug, was reverse transcribed with random hexamers. TCRdb reprocessed the immunoSEQ multiplex PCR reads via MiXCR and lists one record per CDR3 protein. Of about 140,000 distinct CDR3 sequences in the sample, approximately 95% were seen once. This specimen comes from a study of CD8 T cells in Susac syndrome. The germline gives CDR1 SGDLS, CDR2 YYNGEE. V was cut by 0 bases and J by 5 bases, with 17 bases left in between. The CDR3 runs 16 residues. This clonotype was sampled from a human donor with multiple sclerosis. The chain recombines TRBV9 with TRBJ2-5; tentative D call: TRBD1 (6 bases). Material: CD4+ T cells from PBMCs. The CDR3 sequence is CASSVDSFTGTETQYF. The CDR3 region has the DNA TGTGCCAGCAGCGTAGACTCTTTCACAGGGACGGAGACCCAGTACTTC.